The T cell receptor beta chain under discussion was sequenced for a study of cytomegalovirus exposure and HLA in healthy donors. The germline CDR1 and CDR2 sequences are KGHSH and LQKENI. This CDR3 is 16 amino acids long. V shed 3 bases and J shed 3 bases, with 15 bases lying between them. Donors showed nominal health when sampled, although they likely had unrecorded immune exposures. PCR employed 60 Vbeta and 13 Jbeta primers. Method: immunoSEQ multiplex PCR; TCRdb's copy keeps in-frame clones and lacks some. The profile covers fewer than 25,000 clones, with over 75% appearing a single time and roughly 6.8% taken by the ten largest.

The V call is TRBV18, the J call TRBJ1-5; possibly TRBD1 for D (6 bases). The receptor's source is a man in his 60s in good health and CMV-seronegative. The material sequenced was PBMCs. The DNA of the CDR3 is TGTGCCAGCTCACCTTTCCAGGGGCTTTCCAATCAGCCCCAGCATTTT. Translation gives CASSPFQGLSNQPQHF. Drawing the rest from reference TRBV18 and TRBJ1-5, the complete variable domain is NAGVMQNPRHLVRRRGQEARLRCSPMKGHSHVYWYRQLPEEGLKFMVYLQKENIIDESGMPKERFSAEFPKEGPSILRIQQVVRGDSAAYFCASSPFQGLSNQPQHFGDGTRLSIL.